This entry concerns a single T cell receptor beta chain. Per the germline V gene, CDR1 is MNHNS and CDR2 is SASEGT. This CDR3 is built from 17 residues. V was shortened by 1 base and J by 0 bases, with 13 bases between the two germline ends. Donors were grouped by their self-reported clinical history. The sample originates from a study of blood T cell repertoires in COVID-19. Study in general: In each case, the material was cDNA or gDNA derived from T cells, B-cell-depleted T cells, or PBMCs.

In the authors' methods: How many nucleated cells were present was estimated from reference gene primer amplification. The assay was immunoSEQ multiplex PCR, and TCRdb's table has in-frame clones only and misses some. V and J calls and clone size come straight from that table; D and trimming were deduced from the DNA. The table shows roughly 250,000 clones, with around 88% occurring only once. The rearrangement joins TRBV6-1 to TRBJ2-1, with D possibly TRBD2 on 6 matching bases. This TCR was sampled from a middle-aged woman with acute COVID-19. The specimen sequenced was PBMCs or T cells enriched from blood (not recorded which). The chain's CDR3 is CASSEGREASSYNEQFF. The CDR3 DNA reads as TGTGCCAGCAGTGAAGGGCGGGAAGCTAGCTCCTACAATGAGCAGTTCTTC.